This note documents a single T cell receptor (beta chain) sequence. This clone was detected a few times. Its antigen is currently not known. A read error may explain this, as a much larger clone is one base away. Distinct nucleotide sequences in the sample also encode this CDR3. This record comes from a study of shared clonotypes between healthy human individuals (dated by TCRdb to between 2020 and 2021). About the investigation overall: The cohort included a few men and a couple of women between 18 and 49 years of age. For each donor, CD4 naive and CD4 memory were each run on three plates, CD8 naive on two plates, and CD8 memory on one plate. Blood TCR repertoires of about 5 healthy adults were deeply sequenced to estimate repertoire size and the extent of clonotype sharing between individuals. To increase sequencing depth and limit assay-specific biases, TCR repertoire library preparation and sequencing were carried out by different laboratories using diverse techniques. Between about 0.94 and 8.9 billion PBMCs per donor were obtained by leukapheresis. Paper-wide results and their limitations: Naive subsets generally had larger estimated clonotype richness than memory subsets did. Pairwise subsampling led to the expectation that sequencing depth would affect the degree of clonotype sharing among donors. Because the study included only a small number of donors, the genetic and exposure-history diversity represented was limited. Compared with non-shared clonotypes, clonotypes shared by all four sorted-subset donors had higher generation probabilities. Incomplete sequencing was indicated by rarefaction of sorted-subset datasets, despite the large sequencing depth. Sharing across several donors was observed for 5% to 6.5% of naive CD4, about 3.2% of naive CD8, 2% to 2.5% of memory CD4, and about 0.38% of memory CD8 clonotypes. Sampling was limited to blood, and TCR repertoires in tissue likely differ from TCR repertoires in blood.

From the germline V gene, CDR1 is SNHLY and CDR2 is FYNNEI. The CDR3 spans 10 residues, from the cysteine through the phenylalanine. The DNA shown is the 30-base CDR3, in frame from base 1. A distance of 5 bases separates the germline ends of V and J, which lose 4 bases and 8 bases respectively. Donors were healthy HIV-negative adults with no recently reported acute infections or vaccinations. Every donor was a Caucasian adult residing in Nashville, Tennessee, USA. CD8 memory samples were composed of magnetically selected CD45RO+ cells combined with CCR7-negative CD45RA+ effector memory (TemRA) cells. Blood was obtained by leukapheresis, after which PBMCs were separated by Ficoll-Histopaque density gradient centrifugation and cryopreserved in liquid nitrogen vapor phase. Purity and quantity of every magnetically sorted T cell population were checked by analytical flow cytometry. Genomic DNA was isolated from each sorted fraction and quantified by UV absorbance on a Nanodrop 2000c.

TCR CDR3 regions were amplified from genomic DNA by multiplex PCR using the deep immunoSEQ assay. Genomic DNA extracted from each cell subset was distributed evenly over all wells of several immunoSEQ 96-well plates, and each plate served as one replicate. For sorted subsets, each replicate PCR was loaded with roughly 0.2 ug genomic DNA, equivalent to 30,000 to 35,000 T cell genomes. Purified libraries were quantified with a Qubit 3.0 fluorometer, sized on a Bioanalyzer 2100, and re-quantified with the KAPA Library Quantification kit. Each immunoSEQ 96-well plate was sequenced on its own single-read 150-cycle Illumina NextSeq 550 flow cell. The study's processing was this. Because only junctional sequences without quality scores were contained in the immunoSEQ output, filtering matching that applied to full-length reads could not be performed. Sequences were annotated with PyIR, a Python wrapper for IgBLAST v1.9, and V/J genes and CDR3 were assigned using IMGT germline references. Reads with weak V/J assignments (E-value above 1e-6), missing CDR3, stop codons, out-of-frame junctions, or ambiguous translated residues were removed. A V3J clonotype was defined by an identical inferred V gene, J gene, and CDR3 amino acid sequence. The percentage overlap between two repertoires was calculated by dividing the number of shared unique clonotypes by the size of the smaller repertoire. Repertoire richness was assessed with RTK rarefaction, the Chao1 estimator, and Recon v2.1 estimates of unobserved clonotypes. Generation probabilities for all TCRbeta clonotypes obtained by the gDNA method from a few donors were computed using OLGA. TCRdb took over this immuneACCESS table, retaining in-frame rearrangements with V and J assigned. Such tables are incomplete; in checked studies, under half of the missing clones stem from an unresolved V gene, and the remainder is unexplained. V, J and clone size were drawn from that table, and D and trimming were deduced from the DNA. The sample table holds under 120,000 clones, of which about 67% were seen once. The ten largest clones take up about 25% of the sample.

The material sequenced was memory CD8+ T cells sorted from blood. The cell subset or site label corresponds to: CD45RO+ cells pooled with CCR7-negative TemRA cells. The receptor chain draws on TRBV2 and TRBJ1-1; a confident D gene designation cannot be given. This clonotype was obtained from a woman younger than 45 in good health. The DNA sequence is TGTGCCAGCAGTGTGGGGGAAGCTTTCTTT. This codes for CASSVGEAFF.